The clone carrying this TCR beta chain was seen more than once but under ten times. Its antigen remains unidentified. This sample was taken from a study of T cells after yellow fever vaccination. General observations from the study: Across the CD4 and CD8 compartments, a small share of clonotypes was present in both. Primary-vaccination clones mostly resurfaced post-booster (under 98% CD4, approximately 87% CD8).

TCRdb processed the 5' RACE reads anew with MiXCR; each CDR3 protein has one entry. Here the sample spans 400,000 or so distinct CDR3 sequences, around 6.4% being singletons. Germline values: CDR1 SGHTA, CDR2 FQGNSA. This CDR3 has 16 residues. Trimming cost V 1 base and J 2 bases, with 12 bases left between them. Sample: PBMCs, taken 5 days after the yellow fever booster vaccination. V and J are TRBV7-2 and TRBJ1-3; perhaps TRBD1 as D (5 bases). The TCR originated in a man aged 25 to 40 who received the YFV17D yellow fever vaccine. The CDR3 sequence is CASSLDGGPAGNTIYF. The DNA for the CDR3 is TGTGCCAGCAGCTTAGACGGGGGACCGGCTGGAAACACCATATATTTT.